This T cell receptor (beta chain) comes out of a study of graft-versus-host responses after intestinal transplantation. Study in general: All recipients got anti-thymocyte globulin induction, then tacrolimus and steroids for approximately 3 years.

Germline V gene data show CDR1 as MNHEY and CDR2 as SVGAGI. Trimming stripped 5 bases from V and 0 bases from J, with 8 bases between. There are 15 residues in the CDR3. To note about this clone: The antigen remains undetermined.

Some clones are missing from TCRdb's copy, which holds only in-frame ones; the method was immunoSEQ multiplex PCR. The table lists around 90,000 clones, approximately 92% of them singletons, with approximately 1% in the top ten. This clonotype was sampled from a human donor who was the organ donor for an intestinal transplant. The rearrangement uses TRBV6-5 and TRBJ1-6; no firm D call. This specimen was unstimulated CD8+ T cells sorted from spleen or lymph node cells, taken before transplant. The CDR3 spells CASSIQSSYNSPLHF. CDR3 coding DNA: TGTGCCAGCAGTATACAGAGCTCCTATAATTCACCCCTCCACTTT.